The 9 T cell receptor beta chains in this list originate from one sample, sequenced in a study of CD8+CD57+ T cells in acquired aplastic anemia. The template used for profiling TCR beta VDJ and CDR3 was genomic DNA. TCRdb itself ran the reads through MiXCR, one entry per CDR3 protein. Altogether 400,000 to 450,000 distinct CDR3 sequences are present, 65% to 80% being singletons, with the ten largest covering 4%. Sequenced: sorted CD4+, CD8+, or CD8+CD57+ T cells (not recorded which) from PBMCs. The receptors were sampled from a human donor in good health, serving as a control.

The chain has TRBV7-3 and TRBJ1-2, with D possibly being TRBD1 (5 bases). Trimming stripped 3 bases from V and 7 bases from J, with 15 bases between. Germline assignment: CDR1 SGHTA and CDR2 FQGTGA. The CDR3 consists of 14 residues. CDR3 sequence (DNA): TGTGCCAGCAGCTTTGGCGGGGCGTTCTCTGGCTACACCTTC. Translated: CASSFGGAFSGYTF.

This rearrangement joins TRBV6-1 to TRBJ1-6; D is possibly TRBD1 (5 bases). V was pared by 10 bases and J by 10 bases, with 14 bases between. CDR1 MNHNS and CDR2 SASEGT come from the germline V gene. CDR3 length equals 12 residues. The CDR3 loop reads CATFRDGSPLHF. The CDR3 DNA reads as TGTGCCACCTTCAGGGACGGATCACCCCTCCACTTT.

The V call is TRBV20-1, the J call TRBJ2-5, with TRBD2 matching 9 bases. The V gene's germline CDR1 is DFQATT and CDR2 SNEGSKA (reference sequence). CDR3 length: 12 amino acids. V dropped 3 bases and J dropped 11; count of bases not matched to a gene: 7. The CDR3, as DNA: TGCAGTGCTAGCCCGAGCGGGGGGACACAGTACTTC. Translated, it gives CSASPSGGTQYF.

This clonotype appeared once. An end of the junction differs from the germline gene, which may be a read error. The gene calls are TRBV9 and TRBJ1-4, with TRBD1 as a possible D gene (5 bases). This CDR3 is built from 14 residues. The germline CDR1 and CDR2 sequences are SGDLS and YYNGEE. The CDR3 nucleotides read TGTGCCAGCAGCGAACACACCGGGGCGCTGTTTTTTGTTTTT. Its protein is CASSEHTGALFFVF.

This clonotype was found many times. The chain uses TRBV12-3 or TRBV12-4 and TRBJ2-5, with a tentative D call TRBD2 (6 bases). This CDR3 has 16 residues. Trimming left V 6 bases short and J 1 base short, with 18 bases between. CDR3 in amino acids: CASSPFINGGQETQYF. The CDR3 coding sequence is TGTGCCAGCAGCCCATTTATAAACGGGGGCCAAGAGACCCAGTACTTC.

The chain joins TRBV20-1 to TRBJ2-3; TRBD2 matches 7 bases. Trimming took 0 bases from V and 6 from J; bases not matched to a gene: 6. Germline-derived CDR1 and CDR2 are DFQATT and SNEGSKA (reference sequence). The CDR3 runs to 14 residues. This CDR3 is CSARDVRGVDTQYF. In DNA form, the CDR3 reads TGCAGTGCTAGAGATGTACGGGGGGTGGATACGCAGTATTTT.

This clonotype was recorded many times. The chain joins TRBV12-3 or TRBV12-4 to TRBJ1-5; D possibly corresponds to TRBD1 (5 bases). This CDR3 region has 17 residues. V lost 3 bases and J lost 1, with 16 bases in between. This chain's CDR3 is CASSFGFGRVSNQPQHF. In DNA, the CDR3 is TGTGCCAGCAGTTTCGGTTTTGGCAGGGTGAGCAATCAGCCCCAGCATTTT.

The genes are TRBV25-1 and TRBJ2-3; 7 nucleotides line up with TRBD2. The germline gives CDR1 MGHDK, CDR2 SYGVNS. The CDR3 consists of 18 residues. CDR3 coding DNA: TGTGTCCAGAGCCTTCCCCGCCTGGGGGGGGACGGGGCCTACACGCAGTATTTT. Translated: CVQSLPRLGGDGAYTQYF.

The chain employs TRBV9 and TRBJ2-5; a possible D gene is TRBD2 (6 bases). CDR1 is SGDLS and CDR2 is YYNGEE in the germline V gene. There are 15 residues in the CDR3. Trimming stripped 1 base from V and 1 base from J, with 11 bases between. CDR3 protein: CASSVTLGGQETQYF. The CDR3 DNA sequence: TGTGCCAGCAGCGTAACGCTGGGGGGCCAAGAGACCCAGTACTTC.